This T cell receptor (beta chain) originates from a study of T-cell reconstitution after alpha-beta-depleted transplantation in children. The CDR3 is made up of 15 amino acids. Germline lookup yields CDR1 MGHRA and CDR2 YSYEKL. Trimming took off 0 bases at V and 8 bases at J, with 14 bases between the two ends. This clonotype was observed at least ten times. Unique molecular identifiers were built into the TCRbeta library. A single record per CDR3 protein comes from TCRdb applying MiXCR to the PCR reads. Here the sample spans hundreds of thousands of distinct CDR3 sequences, around 15% being singletons.

Sequencing was performed on PBMCs, mostly from graft donor cells, taken 360 days after TCRalphabeta/CD19-depleted stem cell transplant. This TCR came from a male patient aged 2-15 years who had a stem cell transplant for acute lymphoblastic leukemia, so the T cells may come from the graft donor. The chain employs TRBV4-1 and TRBJ1-3; D perhaps matches TRBD1 (5 bases). The CDR3, as DNA: TGCGCCAGCAGCCAAGATGCCTTCGGGGGTGACACCATATATTTT. This sequence encodes CASSQDAFGGDTIYF.